The T cell receptor (beta chain) under discussion was sequenced for a study of cytomegalovirus exposure and HLA in healthy donors. Per germline, CDR1 SGHDN and CDR2 FVKESK. The CDR3 contains 17 residues. With 0 bases clipped from V and 0 bases from J, the junction kept 7 bases outside the gene matches. Profiled with immunoSEQ multiplex PCR; TCRdb holds only in-frame clones, not every one. Of around 400,000 clones listed, 86% are singletons. The sample consisted of PBMCs. The clonotype was recovered from a woman aged 18 to 35 in good health and CMV-seronegative. The rearrangement links TRBV14 to TRBJ2-7, with 8 bases matching TRBD1. The chain's CDR3 is CASSQEQGVYSSYEQYF. CDR3 DNA sequence: TGTGCCAGCAGCCAAGAACAGGGGGTTTACAGCTCCTACGAGCAGTACTTC.